This paragraph covers one T cell receptor (beta chain) sequence. The antigen is undetermined. Every CD8+ T cell subset underwent triplicate sorting at roughly 320,000 cells apiece. The sample belongs to a study of CXCR3-negative and CXCR3-positive naive CD8 T cells. Study-level points and caveats: Most assays used freshly isolated PBMCs, as cryopreservation partially reduced CXCR3. Memory CD8+ T cell repertoires were far less diverse than both naive subsets.

This CDR3 spans 13 amino acids. CDR1 is SEHNR and CDR2 is FQNEAQ in the germline V gene (reference sequence). TRB cDNA libraries were made by UMI-labeled 5' RACE. Each CDR3 protein gets one entry in TCRdb, which reprocessed the 5' RACE reads and gives no DNA. The sample table includes about 40,000 distinct CDR3 sequences. The chain uses TRBV7-9 and TRBJ2-2. Material for sequencing was memory CD8+ T cells from blood. This clonotype was obtained from a human donor in good health. Some clones in this sample may be carry-over from other donors' samples. The CDR3 sequence: CASSPIFMGELFF.